Listed below are T cell receptor beta chains from one sample, sequenced in a study of tumor-infiltrating lymphocytes in oesophageal squamous cell carcinoma. One entry per CDR3 protein results from TCRdb running MiXCR on the PCR reads. The sample has approximately 18,000 distinct CDR3 sequences, around 43% seen once; the top ten hold around a third. The sample taken for sequencing was normal esophageal tissue next to the tumor. These receptors were taken from a female donor with esophageal squamous cell carcinoma. Both conserved end residues are part of each CDR3. The D gene is left open where the match is weak. Clone size, where shown, is once, few, many, or a class for clones that have expanded.

TRBJ2-2,TRBV7-6,-,-,TGTGCCAGCAGCTTACCAGGGAACACCGGGGAGCTGTTTTTT,CASSLPGNTGELFF
TRBJ2-1,TRBV12-3/TRBV12-4,-,-,TGTGCCAGCAGCCATTACCCCAAAAATGAGCAGTTCTTC,CASSHYPKNEQFF
TRBJ2-3,TRBV7-3,TRBD2,-,TGTGCCAGCAGCTTTACCGGGACTAGCGGGCTCACAGATACGCAGTATTTT,CASSFTGTSGLTDTQYF
TRBJ2-5,TRBV7-2,-,-,TGTGCCAGCAGAAAGGACATGTACAATGAGCAGTACTTC,CASRKDMYNEQYF
TRBJ1-2,TRBV4-2,-,many,TGTGCCAGCAGCCAAGATCCGACAGCGGGCTATGGCTACACCTTC,CASSQDPTAGYGYTF
TRBJ2-7,TRBV7-8,TRBD2,few,TGTGCCAGCAGCTTCATTCTGACTAGCGGGAGGGCCAACGAGCAGTACTTC,CASSFILTSGRANEQYF
TRBJ2-7,TRBV7-9,-,-,TGTGCCAGCAGATTTAGGGGGGATCACAATGAGCAGTACTTC,CASRFRGDHNEQYF
TRBJ1-1,TRBV6-6,-,-,TGTGACAGCAATTACCAACAGGGAAACACTGAAGATTTCTTT,CDSNYQQGNTEDFF
TRBJ2-3,TRBV6-1,-,-,TGTGCCAGCAGTGAGGCCCCTTCTCCCATTTACAATAAGCGGTTCTTC,CASSEAPSPIYNKRFF
TRBJ2-3,TRBV27,TRBD2,-,TGTGCCAGCAGTTTGTGGGAGGGCCACACAGATACGCAGTATTTT,CASSLWEGHTDTQYF
TRBJ2-1,TRBV28,TRBD2,-,TGTGCCAGCAGTACCCGGGGGAGGGAGTTCTTC,CASSTRGREFF
TRBJ2-3,TRBV7-2,-,few,TGTGCCAGCAGCTCTTACCCCACAGATACGCAGTATTTT,CASSSYPTDTQYF
TRBJ2-5,TRBV5-1,-,once,TGCGCCAGCAGCTCGGGAACGTATAATTCACCCCTCCACTTC,CASSSGTYNSPLHF
TRBJ2-7,TRBV14,-,many,TGTGCCAGCAGCCAAGATGATATTTCCTACGAGCAGTACTTC,CASSQDDISYEQYF
TRBJ2-1,TRBV7-6,TRBD2,-,TGTGCCAGCAGCAGGGGACTAGCGGGTTACAATGAGCAGTTCTTC,CASSRGLAGYNEQFF
TRBJ2-7,TRBV7-2,-,once,TGTGCCAGCAGCTTAGAAGCGGGCTCCTACGAGCAGTACTTC,CASSLEAGSYEQYF
TRBJ1-2,TRBV6-8,TRBD1,-,TGTGCCAGCAGCCTCCGCGGACAGGGGGTCTATGGCGACACCTTC,CASSLRGQGVYGDTF
TRBJ2-3,TRBV6-1,TRBD2,-,TGTGCCAGCAGGCCGACTAGCGGGAGACCTACAGATACGCAGTATTTT,CASRPTSGRPTDTQYF
TRBJ2-7,TRBV7-8,-,-,TGTGCCAGCAGCTTAGTTTGGGGCTATTCGTACTTC,CASSLVWGYSYF
TRBJ2-5,TRBV12-3/TRBV12-4,-,once,TGTGCCAGCAGTTTATTGGGGGCCACTCAAGAGACCCAGTACTTC,CASSLLGATQETQYF
TRBJ2-7,TRBV29-1,-,few,TGCAGCGTTTCGCGGGGCGGGGAATACGAGCAGTACTTC,CSVSRGGEYEQYF
TRBJ2-7,TRBV12-3/TRBV12-4,-,-,TGTGCCAGCAGTACGTCCGGGTACTACAATGAGCAGTACTTC,CASSTSGYYNEQYF
TRBJ1-4,TRBV10-3,-,medium-sized,TGTGCCATCAGTCCGGACAGCCATAATGAAAAACTGTTTTTT,CAISPDSHNEKLFF
TRBJ2-7,TRBV10-3,TRBD1,many,TGTGCCATCAGTCCCGGGACAGGGTCCAATGAGCAGTACTTC,CAISPGTGSNEQYF